This TCR beta chain emerged from a study of response to subunit inactivated influenza vaccine. Via MiXCR, TCRdb re-called the RT-PCR reads, giving one row per CDR3 protein. This repertoire shows 800,000 to 1,000,000 distinct CDR3 sequences, approximately 22% found once; its top ten account for 9.5% to 13%. Germline V gene lookup returns CDR1 SEHNR and CDR2 FQNEAQ (reference sequence). The CDR3 sequence is 14 residues long. The ends were cut back, 6 bases at V and 0 bases at J, with 10 bases in the middle. Points from the study as a whole: Authors proposed each seasonal influenza vaccination draws in few new T cells.

Notes on this clonotype: Antigen specificity is unknown.

The source material was PBMCs from blood, sampled roughly 5 days after vaccination. This sequence joins TRBV7-9 and TRBJ2-3; D may be TRBD1 (6 bases). The sequence came from a man between 45 and 60 years old who received an inactivated influenza vaccine. CDR3 in DNA: TGTGCCAGCAGATACAGGGCTAGCACAGATACGCAGTATTTT. Encoded protein: CASRYRASTDTQYF.